This TCR beta chain came from a study of blood T cell repertoires in COVID-19. Study overall: Samples taken during acute and convalescent COVID-19 were collected in the United States, Italy and Spain. Nucleic acid was either cDNA or gDNA, and it came from T cells, B-cell-depleted T cells, or PBMCs.

This table comes from immunoSEQ multiplex PCR, and its TCRdb copy is limited to in-frame clones, with some not included. The sample contains about 220,000 clones, 80% of which appear only once. The CDR3 runs to 13 residues. Trimming stripped 4 bases from V and 2 bases from J, with 9 bases between. CDR1 and CDR2 from the germline V gene are SGDLS and YYNGEE. This chain uses TRBV9 with TRBJ1-2; a possible D gene is TRBD1 (5 bases). The sequenced material came from peripheral blood. The clonotype was recovered from a human donor in a cohort sampled during active COVID-19. The CDR3 loop reads CASSQPGNYGYTF. The CDR3 DNA sequence: TGTGCCAGCAGCCAGCCAGGGAACTATGGCTACACCTTC.